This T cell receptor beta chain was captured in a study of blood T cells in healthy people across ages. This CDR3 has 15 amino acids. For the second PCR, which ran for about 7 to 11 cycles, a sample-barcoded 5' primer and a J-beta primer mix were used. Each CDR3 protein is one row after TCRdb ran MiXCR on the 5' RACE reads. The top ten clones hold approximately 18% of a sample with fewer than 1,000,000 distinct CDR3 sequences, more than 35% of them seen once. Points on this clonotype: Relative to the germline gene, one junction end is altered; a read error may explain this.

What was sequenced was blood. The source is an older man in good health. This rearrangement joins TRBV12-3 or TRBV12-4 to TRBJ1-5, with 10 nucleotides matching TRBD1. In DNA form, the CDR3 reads TGTGCCAGCAGCTTAGACAGGGGGCAGAATCAGCCCCAGCATTTT. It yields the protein CASSLDRGQNQPQHF.